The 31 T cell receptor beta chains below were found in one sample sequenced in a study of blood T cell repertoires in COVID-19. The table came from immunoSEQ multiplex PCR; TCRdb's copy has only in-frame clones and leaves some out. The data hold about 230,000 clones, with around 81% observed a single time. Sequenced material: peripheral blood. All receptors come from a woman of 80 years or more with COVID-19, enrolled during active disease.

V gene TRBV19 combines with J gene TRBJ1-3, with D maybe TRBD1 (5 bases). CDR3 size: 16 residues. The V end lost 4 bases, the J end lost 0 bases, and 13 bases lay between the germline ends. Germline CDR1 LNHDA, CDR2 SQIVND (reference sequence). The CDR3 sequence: CASSTQQAYSGNTIYF. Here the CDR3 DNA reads TGTGCCAGTAGTACTCAACAGGCCTACTCTGGAAACACCATATATTTT.

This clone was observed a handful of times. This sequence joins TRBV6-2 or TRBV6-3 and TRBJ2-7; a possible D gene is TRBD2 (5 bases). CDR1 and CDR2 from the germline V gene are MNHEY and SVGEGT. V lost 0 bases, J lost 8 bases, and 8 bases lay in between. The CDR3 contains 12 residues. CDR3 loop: CASSYSAGKQYF. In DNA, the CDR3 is TGTGCCAGCAGTTACTCGGCCGGGAAGCAGTACTTC.

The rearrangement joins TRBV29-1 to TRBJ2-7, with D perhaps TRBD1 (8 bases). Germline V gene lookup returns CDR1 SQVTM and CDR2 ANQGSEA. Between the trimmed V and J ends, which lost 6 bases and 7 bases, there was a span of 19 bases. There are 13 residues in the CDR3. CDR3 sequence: CSVLTGGGEEQYF. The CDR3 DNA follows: TGCAGCGTACTTACAGGGGGGGGTGAAGAGCAGTACTTC.

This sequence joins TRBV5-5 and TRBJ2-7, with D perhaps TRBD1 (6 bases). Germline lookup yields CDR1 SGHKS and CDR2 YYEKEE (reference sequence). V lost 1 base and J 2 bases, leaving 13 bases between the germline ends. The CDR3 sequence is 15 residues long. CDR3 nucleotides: TGTGCCAGCAGCTTGCATCCGGGACAAGCCTACGAGCAGTACTTC. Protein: CASSLHPGQAYEQYF. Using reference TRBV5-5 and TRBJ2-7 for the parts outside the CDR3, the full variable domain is DAGVTQSPTHLIKTRGQQVTLRCSPISGHKSVSWYQQVLGQGPQFIFQYYEKEERGRGNFPDRFSARQFPNYSSELNVNALLLGDSALYLCASSLHPGQAYEQYFGPGTRLTVT.

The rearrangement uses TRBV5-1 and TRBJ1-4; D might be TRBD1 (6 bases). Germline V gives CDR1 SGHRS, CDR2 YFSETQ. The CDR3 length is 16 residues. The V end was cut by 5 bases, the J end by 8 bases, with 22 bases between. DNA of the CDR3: TGCGCCAGCAGGGCCAGGGGCAGTGGTGGGGAAGAAAAACTGTTTTTT. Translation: CASRARGSGGEEKLFF.

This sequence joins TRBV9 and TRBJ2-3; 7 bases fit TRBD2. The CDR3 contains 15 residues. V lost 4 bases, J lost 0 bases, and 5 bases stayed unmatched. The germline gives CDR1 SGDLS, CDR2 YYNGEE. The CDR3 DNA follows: TGTGCCAGCAGCCTTTTTAGCGGGAGCACAGATACGCAGTATTTT. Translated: CASSLFSGSTDTQYF. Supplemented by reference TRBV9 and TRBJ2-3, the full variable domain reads DSGVTQTPKHLITATGQRVTLRCSPRSGDLSVYWYQQSLDQGLQFLIQYYNGEERAKGNILERFSAQQFPDLHSELNLSSLELGDSALYFCASSLFSGSTDTQYFGPGTRLTVL.

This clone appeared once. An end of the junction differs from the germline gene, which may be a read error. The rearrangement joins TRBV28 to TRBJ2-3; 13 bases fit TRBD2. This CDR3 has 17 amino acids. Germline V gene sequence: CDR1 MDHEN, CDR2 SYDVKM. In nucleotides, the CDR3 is TGTGCCAGCACTTTAACCGGACTAGCGGGAGGCACAGATACGCAGTATTTT. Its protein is CASTLTGLAGGTDTQYF.

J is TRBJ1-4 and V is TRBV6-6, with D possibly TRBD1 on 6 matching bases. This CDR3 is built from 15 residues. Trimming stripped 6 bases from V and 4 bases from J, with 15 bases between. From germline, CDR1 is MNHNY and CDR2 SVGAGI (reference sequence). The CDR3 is CASRTGTSHNEKLFF. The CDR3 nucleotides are TGTGCCAGCAGGACAGGCACCTCTCATAATGAAAAACTGTTTTTT.

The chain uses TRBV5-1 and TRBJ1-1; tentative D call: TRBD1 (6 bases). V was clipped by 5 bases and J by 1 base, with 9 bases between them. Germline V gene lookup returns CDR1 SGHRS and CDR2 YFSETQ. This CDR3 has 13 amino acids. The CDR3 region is CASRVDRNTEAFF. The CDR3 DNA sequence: TGCGCCAGCAGGGTGGACAGGAACACTGAAGCTTTCTTT.

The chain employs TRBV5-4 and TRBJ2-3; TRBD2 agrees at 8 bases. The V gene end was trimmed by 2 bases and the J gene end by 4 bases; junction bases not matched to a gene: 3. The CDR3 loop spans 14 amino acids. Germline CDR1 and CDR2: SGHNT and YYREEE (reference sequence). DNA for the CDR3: TGTGCCAGCAGCTTAGGGCGGGAGGCAGATACGCAGTATTTT. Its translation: CASSLGREADTQYF.

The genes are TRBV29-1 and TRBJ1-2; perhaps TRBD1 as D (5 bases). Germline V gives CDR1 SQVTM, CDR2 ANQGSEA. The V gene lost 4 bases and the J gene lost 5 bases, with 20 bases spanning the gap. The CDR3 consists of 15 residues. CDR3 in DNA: TGCAGCGTTGTGGGGGACTCACCTCACCTATATGGCTACACCTTC. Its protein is CSVVGDSPHLYGYTF.

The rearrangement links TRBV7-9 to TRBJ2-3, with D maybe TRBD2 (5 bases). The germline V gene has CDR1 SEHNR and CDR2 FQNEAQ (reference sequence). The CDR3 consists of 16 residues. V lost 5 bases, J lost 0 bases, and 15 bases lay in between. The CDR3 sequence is CASSTLGLTSTDTQYF. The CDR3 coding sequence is TGTGCCAGCAGCACCCTCGGACTGACTAGCACAGATACGCAGTATTTT.

CDR3 residues: CASSPGGQGADIQYF. CDR3 DNA sequence: TGTGCCAGCAGCCCCGGGGGGCAGGGGGCGGACATTCAGTACTTC. This chain connects TRBV28 to TRBJ2-4, with TRBD1 as a possible D gene (8 bases). CDR1 and CDR2 from the germline V gene are MDHEN and SYDVKM. The germline V and J ends were trimmed by 6 bases and 8 bases, with 20 bases remaining between them. The CDR3 is 15 residues long.

The CDR3 loop is CASSQSAGVCTDTQYF. The CDR3 DNA reads as TGCGCCAGCAGTCAATCGGCGGGAGTATGCACAGATACGCAGTATTTT. V and J are TRBV23-1 and TRBJ2-3, with 7 bases fitting TRBD2. TRBV23-1 falls under the ORF class, with uncertain function. Germline trimming cut 0 bases from V and 1 base from J; bases unmatched to any gene: 4. The CDR3 loop spans 16 amino acids.

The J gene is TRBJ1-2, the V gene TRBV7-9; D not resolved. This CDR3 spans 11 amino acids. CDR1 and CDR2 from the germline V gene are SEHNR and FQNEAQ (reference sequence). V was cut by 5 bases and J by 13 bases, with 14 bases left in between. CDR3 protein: CASSRESSGTF. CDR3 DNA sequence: TGTGCCAGCAGCCGGGAGAGTTCAGGCACCTTC. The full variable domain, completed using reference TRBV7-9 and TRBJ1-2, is DTGVSQNPRHKITKRGQNVTFRCDPISEHNRLYWYRQTLGQGPEFLTYFQNEAQLEKSRLLSDRFSAERPKGSFSTLEIQRTEQGDSAMYLCASSRESSGTFGSGTRLTVV.

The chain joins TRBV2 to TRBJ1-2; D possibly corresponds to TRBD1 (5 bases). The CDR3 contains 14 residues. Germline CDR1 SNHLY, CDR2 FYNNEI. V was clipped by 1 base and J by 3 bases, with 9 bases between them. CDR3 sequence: CASSEVTGDYGYTF. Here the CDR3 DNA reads TGTGCCAGCAGTGAAGTTACAGGAGACTATGGCTACACCTTC. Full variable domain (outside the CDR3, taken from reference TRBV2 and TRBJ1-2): EPEVTQTPSHQVTQMGQEVILRCVPISNHLYFYWYRQILGQKVEFLVSFYNNEISEKSEIFDDQFSVERPDGSNFTLKIRSTKLEDSAMYFCASSEVTGDYGYTFGSGTRLTVV.

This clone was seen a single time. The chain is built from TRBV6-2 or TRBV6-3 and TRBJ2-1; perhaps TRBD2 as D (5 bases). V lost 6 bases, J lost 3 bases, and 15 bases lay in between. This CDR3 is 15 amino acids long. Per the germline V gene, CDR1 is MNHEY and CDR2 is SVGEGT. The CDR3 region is CASSHPNRGYNEQFF. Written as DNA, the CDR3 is TGTGCCAGCAGCCACCCCAACCGGGGCTACAATGAGCAGTTCTTC.

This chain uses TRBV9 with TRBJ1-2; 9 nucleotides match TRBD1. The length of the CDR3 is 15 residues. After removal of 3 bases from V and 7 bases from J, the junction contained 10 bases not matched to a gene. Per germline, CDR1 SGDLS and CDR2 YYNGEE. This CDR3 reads CASSGQLTGGSGYTF. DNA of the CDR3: TGTGCCAGCAGCGGCCAACTGACAGGGGGTAGTGGCTACACCTTC.

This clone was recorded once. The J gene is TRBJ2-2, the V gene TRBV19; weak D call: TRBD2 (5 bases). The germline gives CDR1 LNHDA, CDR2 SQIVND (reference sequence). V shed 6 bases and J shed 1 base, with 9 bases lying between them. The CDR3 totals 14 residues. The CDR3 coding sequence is TGTGCCAGTAGCCCGAGCGGGAACACCGGGGAGCTGTTTTTT. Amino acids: CASSPSGNTGELFF.

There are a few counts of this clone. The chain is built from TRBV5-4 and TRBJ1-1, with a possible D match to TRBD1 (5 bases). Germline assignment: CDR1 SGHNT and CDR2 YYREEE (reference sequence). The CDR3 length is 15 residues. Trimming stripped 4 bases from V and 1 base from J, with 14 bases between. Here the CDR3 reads CASSPSRGKNTEAFF. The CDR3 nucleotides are TGTGCCAGCAGCCCGAGTCGGGGGAAGAACACTGAAGCTTTCTTT.

The CDR3 sequence: CASREVGTEAFF. For the CDR3, the DNA is TGTGCCAGCAGGGAGGTGGGCACTGAAGCTTTCTTT. V and J are TRBV28 and TRBJ1-1; D gene uncertain. Germline CDR1 reads MDHEN; CDR2 reads SYDVKM. The ends were cut back, 6 bases at V and 4 bases at J, with 9 bases in the middle. The CDR3 sequence is 12 residues long.

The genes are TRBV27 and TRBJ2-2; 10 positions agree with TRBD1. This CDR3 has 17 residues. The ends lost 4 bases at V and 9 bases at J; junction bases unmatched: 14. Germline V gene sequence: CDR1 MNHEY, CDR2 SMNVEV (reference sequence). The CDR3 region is CASSSLGTGVVVRELFF. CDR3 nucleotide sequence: TGTGCCAGCAGTTCGTTAGGGACAGGGGTAGTTGTCCGGGAGCTGTTTTTT.

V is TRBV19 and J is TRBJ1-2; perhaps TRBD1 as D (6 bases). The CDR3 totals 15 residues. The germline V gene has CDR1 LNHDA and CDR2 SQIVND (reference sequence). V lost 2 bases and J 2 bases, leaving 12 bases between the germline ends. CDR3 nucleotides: TGTGCCAGTAGTATACGTTCCCAGGGGAACTATGGCTACACCTTC. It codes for CASSIRSQGNYGYTF.

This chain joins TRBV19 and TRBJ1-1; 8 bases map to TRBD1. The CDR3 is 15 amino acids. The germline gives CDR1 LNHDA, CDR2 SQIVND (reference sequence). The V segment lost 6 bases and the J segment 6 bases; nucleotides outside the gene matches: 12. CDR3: CASSPGTGSMPEAFF. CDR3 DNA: TGTGCCAGTAGCCCTGGGACAGGTTCTATGCCTGAAGCTTTCTTT.

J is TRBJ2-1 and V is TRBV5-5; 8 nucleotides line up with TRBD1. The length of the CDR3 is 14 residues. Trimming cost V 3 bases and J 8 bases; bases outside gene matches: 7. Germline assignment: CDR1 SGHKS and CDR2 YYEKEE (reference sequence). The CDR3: CASSYPTGADEQFF. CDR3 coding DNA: TGTGCCAGCAGCTATCCGACAGGGGCCGATGAGCAGTTCTTC.

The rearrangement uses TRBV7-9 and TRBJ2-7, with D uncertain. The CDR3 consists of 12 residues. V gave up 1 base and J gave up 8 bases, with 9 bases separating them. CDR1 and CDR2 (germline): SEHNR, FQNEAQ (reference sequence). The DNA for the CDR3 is TGTGCCAGCAGCTTAGTCCAGGCCAAGCAGTACTTC. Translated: CASSLVQAKQYF.

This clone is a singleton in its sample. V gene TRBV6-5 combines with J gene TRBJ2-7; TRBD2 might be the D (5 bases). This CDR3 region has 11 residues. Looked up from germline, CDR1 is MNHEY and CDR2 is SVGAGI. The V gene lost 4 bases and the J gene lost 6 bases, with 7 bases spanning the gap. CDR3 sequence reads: CASSSRGEQYF. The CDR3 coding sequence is TGTGCCAGCAGTTCTCGGGGCGAGCAGTACTTC.

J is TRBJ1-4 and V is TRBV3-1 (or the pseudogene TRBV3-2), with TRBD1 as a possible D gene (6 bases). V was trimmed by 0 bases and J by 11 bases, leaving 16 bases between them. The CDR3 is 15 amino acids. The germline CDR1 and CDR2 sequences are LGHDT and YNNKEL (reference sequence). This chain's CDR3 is CASSQDPWTEQKLFF. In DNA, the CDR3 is TGTGCCAGCAGCCAAGATCCGTGGACAGAGCAGAAACTGTTTTTT.

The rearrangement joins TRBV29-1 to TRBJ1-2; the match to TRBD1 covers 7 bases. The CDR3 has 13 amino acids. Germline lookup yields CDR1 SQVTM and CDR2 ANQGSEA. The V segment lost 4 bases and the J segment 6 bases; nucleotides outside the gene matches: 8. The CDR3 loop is CSVVTGALDGYTF. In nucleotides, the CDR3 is TGCAGCGTTGTCACAGGGGCCCTCGATGGCTACACCTTC.

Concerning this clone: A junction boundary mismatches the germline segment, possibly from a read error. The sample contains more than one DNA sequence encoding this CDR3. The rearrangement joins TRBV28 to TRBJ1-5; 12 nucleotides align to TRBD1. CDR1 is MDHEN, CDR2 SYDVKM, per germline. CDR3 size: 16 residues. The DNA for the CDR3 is TGTGCCAGCAGTTTGGGGGGGACAGGGGGCAACCAGCCCCAGCATTTT. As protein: CASSLGGTGGNQPQHF. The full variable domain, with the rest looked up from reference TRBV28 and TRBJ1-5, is DVKVTQSSRYLVKRTGEKVFLECVQDMDHENMFWYRQDPGLGLRLIYFSYDVKMKEKGDIPEGYSVSREKKERFSLILESASTNQTSMYLCASSLGGTGGNQPQHFGDGTRLSIL.

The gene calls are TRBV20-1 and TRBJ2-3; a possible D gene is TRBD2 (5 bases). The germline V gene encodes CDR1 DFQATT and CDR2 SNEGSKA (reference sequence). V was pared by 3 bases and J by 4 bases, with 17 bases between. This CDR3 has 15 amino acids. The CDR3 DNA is TGCAGTGCTAGTATTACCAGCGGAAGGGCAGATACGCAGTATTTT. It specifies CSASITSGRADTQYF.